Listed below are T cell receptor beta chains from one sample, sequenced in a study of cytomegalovirus exposure and HLA in healthy donors. TCRdb's table, derived via immunoSEQ multiplex PCR, lists solely in-frame clones and lacks some. The sample consists of under 150,000 clones, approximately 8.9% of them appearing once. Sequencing was performed on PBMCs. These receptors were obtained from a woman between 40 and 50 years old in good health and CMV-seropositive. Both conserved end residues are part of each CDR3. Each record gives: V gene, J gene, clone size, D gene, CDR3 protein, CDR3 DNA. A D gene is named only where the DNA matches it firmly. The size entry is marked missing in some rows and otherwise reads once, few, many or a size class.

V gene: TRBV7-9
J gene: TRBJ2-1
clone size: NA
D gene: NA
CDR3 protein: CASSFALNEQFF
CDR3 DNA: TGTGCCAGCAGCTTCGCGTTGAATGAGCAGTTCTTC

V gene: TRBV5-1
J gene: TRBJ1-2
clone size: few
D gene: TRBD1
CDR3 protein: CASSRNRDSNYGYTF
CDR3 DNA: TGCGCCAGCAGTCGAAACCGGGACAGTAACTATGGCTACACCTTC

V gene: TRBV10-1
J gene: TRBJ2-7
clone size: few
D gene: TRBD1
CDR3 protein: CASRAGTGSEQYF
CDR3 DNA: TGCGCCAGCAGGGCCGGGACAGGGAGCGAGCAGTACTTC

V gene: TRBV4-3
J gene: TRBJ2-3
clone size: once
D gene: NA
CDR3 protein: CASSQVAGAGDTQYF
CDR3 DNA: TGCGCCAGCAGCCAAGTTGCGGGGGCGGGAGATACGCAGTATTTT

V gene: TRBV6-6
J gene: TRBJ1-2
clone size: NA
D gene: NA
CDR3 protein: CASSYDRYNYGYTF
CDR3 DNA: TGTGCCAGCAGTTACGACAGATACAACTATGGCTACACCTTC

V gene: TRBV11-3
J gene: TRBJ1-3
clone size: few
D gene: NA
CDR3 protein: CASSLYGMTDLAAGNTIYF
CDR3 DNA: TGTGCCAGCAGCTTATATGGGATGACAGACCTGGCCGCGGGAAACACCATATATTTT

V gene: TRBV11-2
J gene: TRBJ2-3
clone size: NA
D gene: TRBD2
CDR3 protein: CASSLLRGSGGTDTQYF
CDR3 DNA: TGTGCCAGCAGCTTACTGCGGGGTAGCGGGGGTACAGATACGCAGTATTTT

V gene: TRBV7-2
J gene: TRBJ2-3
clone size: few
D gene: NA
CDR3 protein: CASSLAGGGPPTDTQYF
CDR3 DNA: TGTGCCAGCAGCTTAGCTGGGGGGGGCCCCCCCACAGATACGCAGTATTTT

V gene: TRBV18
J gene: TRBJ2-7
clone size: few
D gene: NA
CDR3 protein: CASSPSSYEQYF
CDR3 DNA: TGTGCCAGCTCACCCTCCTCCTACGAGCAGTACTTC

V gene: TRBV5-1
J gene: TRBJ2-1
clone size: NA
D gene: TRBD1
CDR3 protein: CASSLLPGQRNEQFF
CDR3 DNA: TGCGCCAGCAGCCTACTACCGGGACAGAGAAATGAGCAGTTCTTC

V gene: TRBV11-2
J gene: TRBJ1-2
clone size: NA
D gene: TRBD1
CDR3 protein: CASSDRGLYGYTF
CDR3 DNA: TGTGCCAGCAGTGACAGGGGGCTGTATGGCTACACCTTC

V gene: TRBV5-1
J gene: TRBJ1-4
clone size: few
D gene: TRBD1
CDR3 protein: CASSRDRKGEARSEKLFF
CDR3 DNA: TGCGCCAGCAGCCGGGACAGGAAAGGAGAGGCCCGGAGTGAAAAACTGTTTTTT

V gene: TRBV11-1
J gene: TRBJ2-1
clone size: many
D gene: NA
CDR3 protein: CASNLEGSSYNEQFF
CDR3 DNA: TGTGCCAGCAACCTAGAGGGAAGTTCCTACAATGAGCAGTTCTTC

V gene: TRBV18
J gene: TRBJ2-2
clone size: NA
D gene: NA
CDR3 protein: CASSPPTESGGELFF
CDR3 DNA: TGTGCCAGCTCACCACCCACCGAGTCGGGCGGGGAGCTGTTTTTT

V gene: TRBV5-1
J gene: TRBJ1-1
clone size: few
D gene: NA
CDR3 protein: CASSKSPRENTEAFF
CDR3 DNA: TGCGCCAGCAGCAAGTCCCCCAGGGAGAACACTGAAGCTTTCTTT

V gene: TRBV5-6
J gene: TRBJ1-1
clone size: NA
D gene: NA
CDR3 protein: CASSLAGRIGTEAFF
CDR3 DNA: TGTGCCAGCAGCTTGGCAGGGCGGATCGGGACTGAAGCTTTCTTT

V gene: TRBV19
J gene: TRBJ1-1
clone size: NA
D gene: TRBD1
CDR3 protein: CASRGQGTTEAFF
CDR3 DNA: TGTGCCAGTAGGGGACAGGGAACGACTGAAGCTTTCTTT

V gene: TRBV9
J gene: TRBJ1-2
clone size: few
D gene: NA
CDR3 protein: CASSVGQQQGHGYTF
CDR3 DNA: TGTGCCAGCAGCGTAGGACAGCAGCAGGGGCATGGCTACACCTTC

V gene: TRBV5-1
J gene: TRBJ2-7
clone size: NA
D gene: NA
CDR3 protein: CASSLAVGLSYEQYF
CDR3 DNA: TGCGCCAGCAGCTTGGCCGTAGGACTATCCTACGAGCAGTACTTC

V gene: TRBV2
J gene: TRBJ2-7
clone size: few
D gene: TRBD1
CDR3 protein: CAISGTGTSYEQYF
CDR3 DNA: TGTGCCATTTCCGGGACAGGGACCTCCTACGAGCAGTACTTC

V gene: TRBV6-5
J gene: TRBJ2-3
clone size: few
D gene: TRBD2
CDR3 protein: CASSRLAGTDTQYF
CDR3 DNA: TGTGCCAGCAGCCGACTAGCGGGCACAGATACGCAGTATTTT

V gene: TRBV7-9
J gene: TRBJ2-7
clone size: NA
D gene: NA
CDR3 protein: CASSQVEGWGEQYF
CDR3 DNA: TGTGCCAGCAGCCAGGTGGAGGGCTGGGGGGAGCAGTACTTC

V gene: TRBV15
J gene: TRBJ2-1
clone size: few
D gene: NA
CDR3 protein: CATSRATGSSYNEQFF
CDR3 DNA: TGTGCCACCAGCAGAGCGACAGGCAGCTCCTACAATGAGCAGTTCTTC

V gene: TRBV7-9
J gene: TRBJ1-2
clone size: once
D gene: TRBD1
CDR3 protein: CASSLDRDRGNYGYTF
CDR3 DNA: TGTGCCAGCAGCTTAGATCGGGACAGGGGTAACTATGGCTACACCTTC

V gene: TRBV5-4
J gene: TRBJ1-2
clone size: few
D gene: NA
CDR3 protein: CASSLAPGSSYGYTF
CDR3 DNA: TGTGCCAGCAGCTTGGCCCCAGGCAGCAGCTATGGCTACACCTTC

V gene: TRBV14
J gene: TRBJ2-7
clone size: NA
D gene: TRBD2
CDR3 protein: CASSRTSGGSYEQYF
CDR3 DNA: TGTGCCAGCAGCCGGACTAGCGGGGGCTCCTACGAGCAGTACTTC

V gene: TRBV5-6
J gene: TRBJ1-3
clone size: NA
D gene: NA
CDR3 protein: CASSADREGVGNTIYF
CDR3 DNA: TGTGCCAGCAGCGCCGACAGAGAAGGAGTTGGAAACACCATATATTTT

V gene: TRBV9
J gene: TRBJ1-5
clone size: few
D gene: NA
CDR3 protein: CASSVEGGEQPQHF
CDR3 DNA: TGTGCCAGCAGCGTAGAAGGGGGGGAACAGCCCCAGCATTTT

V gene: TRBV2
J gene: TRBJ1-6
clone size: few
D gene: NA
CDR3 protein: CASSAGQIDNSPLHF
CDR3 DNA: TGTGCCAGCAGCGCAGGACAGATTGATAATTCACCCCTCCACTTT

V gene: TRBV6-5
J gene: TRBJ1-3
clone size: few
D gene: NA
CDR3 protein: CASSFDRTGNTIYF
CDR3 DNA: TGTGCCAGCAGTTTTGACAGGACTGGAAACACCATATATTTT

V gene: TRBV5-5
J gene: TRBJ1-2
clone size: few
D gene: NA
CDR3 protein: CASSFDRPGYTF
CDR3 DNA: TGTGCCAGCAGCTTCGACAGGCCCGGCTACACCTTC

V gene: TRBV9
J gene: TRBJ2-1
clone size: NA
D gene: TRBD2
CDR3 protein: CASSVGTSYNEQFF
CDR3 DNA: TGTGCCAGCAGCGTCGGGACTAGCTACAATGAGCAGTTCTTC